The rows below give T cell receptor beta chains drawn from one sample of a study of CD8+CD57+ T cells in acquired aplastic anemia. TCRdb independently ran MiXCR on the reads; one entry per CDR3 protein. The top ten clones hold 50% to 70% of a sample with approximately 95,000 distinct CDR3 sequences, around 62% of them seen once. The specimen sequenced was sorted CD4+, CD8+, or CD8+CD57+ T cells (not recorded which) from PBMCs. These receptor sequences come from a human donor with aplastic anemia. The CDR3 runs from the conserved cysteine through the conserved F or W. A D gene is named only where the DNA matches it firmly. Clone size is not always given. Where it is, it says once, few, many or a class for expanded clones.

TRBV10-1	NA	NA	TRBJ2-3	CASSEIATSTDTQYF	TGCGCCAGCAGTGAGATAGCAACTAGCACAGATACGCAGTATTTT
TRBV19	NA	NA	TRBJ1-5	CASSIEGVQPQHF	TGTGCCAGTAGTATAGAAGGGGTCCAGCCCCAGCATTTT
TRBV5-4	NA	NA	TRBJ2-5	CASSFEETQYF	TGTGCCAGCAGCTTCGAAGAGACCCAGTACTTC
TRBV15	NA	few	TRBJ1-1	CATSRGQPTEAFF	TGTGCCACCAGCAGAGGACAGCCCACTGAAGCTTTCTTT
TRBV20-1	TRBD1	NA	TRBJ2-7	CSASTPRTGGEQYF	TGCAGTGCTAGTACCCCGAGGACAGGGGGCGAGCAGTACTTC
TRBV11-1	TRBD1	NA	TRBJ2-2	CASSSPGTENTGELFF	TGTGCCAGCAGCTCACCCGGGACAGAGAACACCGGGGAGCTGTTTTTT
TRBV19	NA	NA	TRBJ1-5	CASSIESGSQPQHF	TGTGCCAGTAGTATTGAGTCGGGATCTCAGCCCCAGCATTTT
TRBV7-7	NA	few	TRBJ1-1	CASSDGTGKAFF	TGTGCCAGCAGCGACGGGACGGGTAAAGCTTTCTTT
TRBV2	NA	NA	TRBJ1-3	CASRASGNTIYF	TGTGCCAGCAGGGCCTCTGGAAACACCATATATTTT
TRBV19	NA	NA	TRBJ2-5	CASSIDRQARTQYF	TGTGCCAGTAGTATAGATCGACAGGCTAGGACCCAGTACTTC
TRBV24-1	NA	NA	TRBJ1-3	CATSATDRDNTIYF	TGTGCCACCAGTGCCACGGACCGAGACAACACCATATATTTT
TRBV6-2/TRBV6-3	NA	NA	TRBJ2-7	CASTAPEVGYEQYF	TGTGCCAGCACCGCACCAGAGGTAGGGTACGAGCAGTACTTC
TRBV24-1	NA	NA	TRBJ1-2	CATSDSRRGYGYTF	TGTGCCACCAGTGATAGCAGACGGGGCTATGGCTACACCTTC
TRBV15	TRBD2	NA	TRBJ2-1	CATSSGGVGNNEQFF	TGTGCCACCAGCAGCGGGGGGGTGGGTAACAATGAGCAGTTCTTC
TRBV6-1	NA	NA	TRBJ1-5	CASRDAGYSNQPQHF	TGTGCCAGCAGGGACGCGGGATATAGCAATCAGCCCCAGCATTTT
TRBV9	TRBD1	NA	TRBJ1-4	CASSSDRADEKLFF	TGTGCCAGCAGCTCGGACAGGGCTGATGAAAAACTGTTTTTT
TRBV7-2	NA	NA	TRBJ1-5	CASSFYPNQPQHF	TGTGCCAGCAGCTTCTACCCCAATCAGCCCCAGCATTTT
TRBV20-1	TRBD2	NA	TRBJ2-5	CSAARTSGSLETQYF	TGCAGTGCTGCCCGGACTAGCGGGAGTCTAGAGACCCAGTACTTC
TRBV24-1	TRBD2	once	TRBJ2-1	CATSGLAGGPNEQFF	TGTGCCACCAGTGGACTAGCGGGAGGGCCGAATGAGCAGTTCTTC
TRBV20-1	NA	NA	TRBJ1-2	CSARRADSNYGYTF	TGCAGTGCTAGAAGGGCAGACTCTAACTATGGCTACACCTTC
TRBV24-1	NA	NA	TRBJ2-6	CATSPSGANVLTF	TGTGCCACCTCTCCATCGGGGGCCAACGTCCTGACTTTC
TRBV10-3	NA	NA	TRBJ2-7	CAISELRGGDGGQYF	TGTGCCATCAGTGAACTTAGAGGGGGGGATGGGGGGCAGTACTTC
TRBV2	NA	NA	TRBJ1-6	CASTNAPLRSPLHF	TGTGCCAGCACTAACGCGCCCCTGAGGTCACCCCTCCACTTT
TRBV24-1	NA	NA	TRBJ2-5	CATSEGSVETQYF	TGTGCCACCAGTGAAGGTTCCGTAGAGACCCAGTACTTC
TRBV20-1	TRBD1	once	TRBJ2-5	CSALPYLAQGVFETQYF	TGCAGTGCCCTACCCTATCTCGCACAGGGGGTTTTCGAGACCCAGTACTTC
TRBV10-1	NA	NA	TRBJ1-5	CASSEALGQPQRF	TGCGCCAGCAGTGAGGCCCTGGGTCAGCCCCAGCGTTTT